This T cell receptor (beta chain) was obtained from a study of T cells in Graves' hyperthyroidism and ophthalmopathy. Regarding the study as a whole: Ophthalmopathy and stable hyperthyroidism were separated by a 13 V-J model. Clonotypes that were expanded in thyroid above 0.001 mostly appeared in blood too.

The authors deemed Graves' hyperthyroidism stable absent ophthalmopathy progression within 18 months. Among the patients, aged 18 to 65, hyperthyroidism was newly diagnosed and had lasted under 2 months. With respect to this clonotype: Its specificity is unknown.

There were TCR beta CDR3 regions amplified from RNA transcripts. The primer set for the first-round RT-PCR of the TCR CDR3 was HTBI. TCRdb independently ran MiXCR on the multiplex PCR reads; one entry per CDR3 protein. The sample includes some 510,000 distinct CDR3 sequences, less than 25% of them seen just once. The receptor comes from a man younger than 35 with Graves' hyperthyroidism. The sequencing sample was made of blood.

The CDR3 nucleotides read TGTGCCAGCAGTCCAGGGGGAGTGAACGGGGAGCTGTTTTTT. Protein: CASSPGGVNGELFF. The chain uses TRBV6-1 and TRBJ2-2; 7 bases fit TRBD1. The CDR3 spans 14 residues. J gave up 7 bases and V 5 bases, and 7 bases lay outside the gene matches. Germline values: CDR1 MNHNS, CDR2 SASEGT.